Described below is a single T cell receptor (beta chain) sequence and its context. J gave up 1 base and V 6 bases, and 4 bases lay outside the gene matches. This CDR3 region has 14 residues. Germline values: CDR1 LNHDA, CDR2 SQIVND (reference sequence). The templates were synthetic TCR analogs, and they were spiked into each PCR. Measured with immunoSEQ multiplex PCR; TCRdb has only the in-frame clones, and not every one. The sample has 35,000 to 50,000 clones, about four fifths seen once. This entry comes from a study of PD-L1 blockade in urothelial cancer. As for the study in general: Male sex and bladder-origin urothelial cancer were recorded for twenty-five of 29 patients. At 3 weeks after treatment start (second dose) and again at 6 weeks, blood was analyzed.

The sequence came from a man in his 70s with urothelial cancer. The rearrangement links TRBV19 to TRBJ1-1; 8 bases fit TRBD1. The input for sequencing was PBMCs, taken around atezolizumab (anti-PD-L1) treatment. The CDR3 here is CASRLGQGNTEAFF. The CDR3, as DNA: TGTGCCAGTAGACTAGGACAGGGGAACACTGAAGCTTTCTTT.